The TCR beta chain under discussion was sequenced for a study of OX40 agonist ivuxolimab in advanced cancers. Germline values: CDR1 SNHLY, CDR2 FYNNEI. V was pared by 5 bases and J by 10 bases, with 12 bases of the junction left unmatched. The CDR3 runs to 16 residues. Using immunoSEQ multiplex PCR, the repertoire was profiled, and TCRdb retains in-frame clones only, with some absent. The profile covers 60,000 to 75,000 clones, with more than 85% appearing a single time and 1% to 1.2% taken by the ten largest. The cohort excluded patients with autoimmune disease history or systemic immunosuppression. Researchers took blood at baseline, on cycle 4 day 1, and on cycle 7 day 1.

Sequences were derived from CD4+ or CD8+ T cells sorted from blood, sampled in a trial of the OX40 agonist ivuxolimab. The source is an adult with an advanced solid tumor such as melanoma, head and neck, liver or kidney cancer. The genes are TRBV2 and TRBJ2-5, with 14 bases fitting TRBD2. For the CDR3, the DNA is TGTGCCAGCAGTCCCGGGACTAGCGGGAGCCGCGGGGACCAGTACTTC. Translating it yields CASSPGTSGSRGDQYF.